This T cell receptor beta chain was retrieved from a study of blood T cell repertoires in COVID-19. About the research overall: Before being deemed recovered, Cohort 3 donors had two negative PCRs, clearance, or symptom resolution.

The assay was immunoSEQ multiplex PCR, and TCRdb's table has in-frame clones only and misses some. The sample yields fewer than 250,000 clones, roughly 87% seen once. Trimming took 7 bases from V and 7 from J; bases not matched to a gene: 7. Per the germline V gene, CDR1 is MNHEY and CDR2 is SMNVEV (reference sequence). The length of the CDR3 is 14 residues. The sequenced material came from PBMCs or T cells enriched from blood (not recorded which). This clonotype was sampled from a man aged 25 to 45 in a cohort exposed to, infected with or recovered from COVID-19 (not recorded which). The chain joins TRBV27 to TRBJ2-1; 10 positions match TRBD2. The CDR3 protein is CASKLAGVVNEQFF. CDR3 in DNA: TGTGCCAGCAAGCTAGCGGGAGTAGTAAATGAGCAGTTCTTC.